Below are 25 T cell receptor beta chains sequenced from a single sample in a study of tumor-infiltrating lymphocytes in primary liver carcinoma. The input was approximately 500 ng total RNA; TCR beta cDNA was made from it with a constant-region primer. The TCR beta library was amplified through three nested multiplex PCR rounds in a modified ARM-PCR procedure. PCR rounds one and two used TRBV1-TRBV30 forward primers with a C-beta reverse primer for roughly 10 cycles each. TCRdb itself ran the multiplex PCR reads through MiXCR, one entry per CDR3 protein. The table lists about 84,000 distinct CDR3 sequences, 72% of them singletons, with roughly 19% in the top ten. Between roughly 17 and 31 mg of unsorted bulk tissue served as the source from which RNA and DNA were co-extracted. The sample consisted of liver tumor tissue from sampling region 1. Subset given: tumor region T1, superior pole. The origin of the receptors is a man aged 35-49 years with primary liver carcinoma and hepatitis B virus infection.

A word on this clonotype: As the CDR3 is not closed by the conserved phenylalanine or tryptophan, this likely results from a read error. V and J are TRBV29-1 and TRBJ1-5; 7 positions agree with TRBD1. The tail of the sequence fits TRBJ2-3 better, so the J call may be wrong. The germline V gene encodes CDR1 SQVTM and CDR2 ANQGSEA. The CDR3 sequence is 12 residues long. This chain's CDR3 is CSVRQGNQPQYL. CDR3 nucleotides: TGCAGCGTGAGACAGGGAAATCAGCCCCAGTATTTA.

This clonotype was detected a few times. A read error may explain this, as a much larger clone is one base away. This chain joins TRBV6-5 and TRBJ1-2; 8 bases agree with TRBD1. The V gene's germline CDR1 is MNHEY and CDR2 SVGAGI. After removal of 2 bases from V and 5 bases from J, the junction contained 10 bases not matched to a gene. This CDR3 has 16 residues. Here the CDR3 DNA reads TGTGCCAGCAGTTACCTTCGGACAGGGTGGGGATATGGCTACACCTTC. It codes for CASSYLRTGWGYGYTF.

This clonotype was recorded many times. This rearrangement joins TRBV5-5 to TRBJ1-2; D not certain. Germline V CDR1 and CDR2: SGHKS, YYEKEE (reference sequence). V was trimmed by 3 bases and J by 9 bases, leaving 15 bases between them. The CDR3 is 13 amino acids. CDR3 in amino acids: CASSSSIGLSYTF. The DNA for the CDR3 is TGTGCCAGCAGCTCTAGTATAGGGTTAAGCTACACCTTC.

As for this clonotype: At one boundary the junction diverges from the germline segment, which might be a read error. This chain links TRBV11-2 with TRBJ1-1; D is unclear. The CDR3 extends over 14 amino acids. Germline values: CDR1 SGHAT, CDR2 FQNNGV. The CDR3 DNA reads TGTGCCAGCAGCACCCATCCCGGGTACACTGAAGCTATCTTT. Its protein is CASSTHPGYTEAIF.

In regard to this clonotype: Sequence at one end of the junction differs from germline and may be a read error. The chain links TRBV12-3 or TRBV12-4 to TRBJ2-6, with D perhaps TRBD1 (5 bases). There are 16 residues in the CDR3. The CDR3 DNA is TGTGTCAGCAGTTTATCTTCGCACTCTGGGGCCAACGTCCTGGCTTTC. It codes for CVSSLSSHSGANVLAF.

The rearrangement links TRBV6-1 to TRBJ2-1, with a tentative D call TRBD2 (6 bases). This CDR3 has 16 residues. Germline V lookup: CDR1 MNHNS, CDR2 SASEGT. V lost 4 bases to trimming and J lost 8 bases, with 21 bases between them. The CDR3 nucleotides are TGTGCCAGCAGTGCCATCTCCACCGGGGGAGGCGATGAGCAGTTCTTC. This gives the protein CASSAISTGGGDEQFF.

This clonotype was counted a few times. The junction shows a germline mismatch at one end, possibly a read error. The chain combines TRBV11-2 with TRBJ2-5, with D maybe TRBD2 (7 bases). This CDR3 has 14 residues. Per germline, CDR1 SGHAT and CDR2 FQNNGV. The CDR3 nucleotides are TGTGCCAACAGCTTATTGGGAGGGGGGGAGACTCAGTACTTC. It encodes CANSLLGGGETQYF.

In its sample, this clonotype was seen many times. This rearrangement joins TRBV6-5 to TRBJ2-1, with a possible D match to TRBD2 (5 bases). The length of the CDR3 is 14 residues. From germline, CDR1 is MNHEY and CDR2 SVGAGI. V was pared by 6 bases and J by 5 bases, with 14 bases between. DNA of the CDR3: TGTGCCAGCAGCCCAATGGCGGGCAACAATGAGCAGTTCTTC. Translation gives CASSPMAGNNEQFF.

Concerning this clonotype: Relative to the germline gene, one junction end is altered; a read error may explain this. The V gene is TRBV4-2, the J gene TRBJ1-6; TRBD1 is a possible D gene (6 bases). This CDR3 region has 15 residues. Germline-derived CDR1 and CDR2 are LGHNA and YNFKEQ. As DNA, the CDR3 is TGTGCCAGCAGCCGCTCGGACAGTGAGAATTCACCCATCCACTTT. Translated, it gives CASSRSDSENSPIHF.

As concerns this clonotype: One junction end does not reproduce the germline sequence, and a read error may be involved. The chain uses TRBV11-2 and TRBJ1-1; maybe TRBD1 (5 bases). This CDR3 has 16 residues. Per germline, CDR1 SGHAT and CDR2 FQNNGV. The CDR3 is CTSGPLPDTMNTETFF. The CDR3 DNA follows: TGTACCAGCGGCCCTTTACCGGACACCATGAACACTGAAACTTTCTTT. Using reference TRBV11-2 and TRBJ1-1 for the parts outside the CDR3, the full variable domain is EAGVAQSPRYKIIEKRQSVAFWCNPISGHATLYWYQQILGQGPKLLIQFQNNGVVDDSQLPKDRFSAERLKGVDSTLKIQPAKLEDSAVYLCTSGPLPDTMNTETFFGQGTRLTVV.

This clonotype was seen a single time. As the CDR3 is not closed by the conserved phenylalanine or tryptophan, this likely results from a read error. The V and J genes are TRBV11-1 and TRBJ2-1; 14 bases match TRBD2. This CDR3 is 17 amino acids long. CDR1 is SGHAT, CDR2 FQDESV, per germline (reference sequence). V shed 9 bases, J shed 9 bases, and the junction held 16 bases outside the gene matches. In nucleotides, the CDR3 is TGTGCCAGTAGCCTGGGACTAGCGGGAGAGGTTGACAGTGAGCAGTTCTTA. It yields the protein CASSLGLAGEVDSEQFL.

Regarding this clonotype: A much larger clonotype is one base distant, so this may be a read error. CDR3 residues: CATSALGLTGGYTF. Written as DNA, the CDR3 is TGTGCCACCAGTGCCTTGGGACTGACAGGGGGCTACACCTTC. V and J are TRBV24-1 and TRBJ1-2; 7 bases are shared with TRBD1. Unmatched junction bases numbered 10, after V lost 5 bases and J lost 8 bases. The CDR3 consists of 14 residues. Looked up from germline, CDR1 is KGHDR and CDR2 is SFDVKD.

As to this clonotype: Just one base apart from a much larger clone, this may be a read error. The V and J genes are TRBV5-1 and TRBJ2-1; D possibly uses TRBD1 or TRBD2 (6 bases each). The CDR3 extends over 13 amino acids. CDR1 is SGHRS and CDR2 is YFSETQ in the germline V gene. V lost 7 bases to trimming and J lost 6 bases, with 14 bases between them. The CDR3 nucleotides read TGCGCCAGCCTCAGGAGGGGGGCCAATGAGCAGTTCTTC. Translated: CASLRRGANEQFF. Together with reference TRBV5-1 and TRBJ2-1, the CDR3 gives the full variable domain: KAGVTQTPRYLIKTRGQQVTLSCSPISGHRSVSWYQQTPGQGLQFLFEYFSETQRNKGNFPGRFSGRQFSNSRSEMNVSTLELGDSALYLCASLRRGANEQFFGPGTRLTVL.

The CDR3 sequence is CASRPTRDRHYELYF. In DNA, the CDR3 is TGTGCCAGCAGGCCCACACGGGACAGGCACTACGAACTGTACTTC. The genes are TRBV6-5 and TRBJ2-7; TRBD1 agrees at 8 bases. This CDR3 spans 15 amino acids. V shed 6 bases and J 12 bases; nucleotides not matched to a gene: 19. Germline values: CDR1 MNHEY, CDR2 SVGAGI.

This sequence joins TRBV6-1 and TRBJ1-5, with D perhaps matching TRBD1 (5 bases). Germline CDR1 and CDR2: MNHNS and SASEGT. The CDR3 has 15 amino acids. Trimming cost V 10 bases and J 4 bases, with 20 bases left between them. The CDR3 loop is CATPSQGGSNQPQHF. CDR3 DNA sequence: TGTGCCACCCCCTCTCAGGGAGGCAGTAATCAGCCCCAGCATTTT.

The chain has TRBV5-1 and TRBJ1-2, with D tentatively TRBD1 (6 bases). V lost 6 bases to trimming and J lost 8 bases, with 14 bases between them. The CDR3 has 12 amino acids. The germline CDR1 and CDR2 sequences are SGHRS and YFSETQ. This CDR3 is CASTPQGNGYTF. As DNA, the CDR3 is TGCGCCAGCACCCCACAGGGTAACGGCTACACCTTC. Full variable domain (remainder filled in from reference TRBV5-1 and TRBJ1-2): KAGVTQTPRYLIKTRGQQVTLSCSPISGHRSVSWYQQTPGQGLQFLFEYFSETQRNKGNFPGRFSGRQFSNSRSEMNVSTLELGDSALYLCASTPQGNGYTFGSGTRLTVV.

A remark on this clonotype: This clone may be a read error of a much larger clone one base away. The rearrangement links TRBV20-1 to TRBJ2-1; D remains unclear. Germline CDR1 is DFQATT and CDR2 is SNEGSKA (reference sequence). The V end was cut by 3 bases, the J end by 9 bases, with 15 bases between. This CDR3 has 13 residues. In DNA form, the CDR3 reads TGCAGTGCTAGTGGGCTGGTGGATATTGAGCAGTTCTTC. Translating gives CSASGLVDIEQFF.

This clonotype was seen a single time. Relative to the germline gene, one junction end is altered; a read error may explain this. V is TRBV14 and J is TRBJ2-7; tentative D call: TRBD2 (5 bases). The CDR3 extends over 14 amino acids. Germline values: CDR1 SGHDN, CDR2 FVKESK. The CDR3 nucleotides are TGTGCCAGCAGCCGGACTCCCGCAAGCTACGAGCAGTATTTC. It translates to CASSRTPASYEQYF.

The table lists this clonotype with many counts. The rearrangement links TRBV7-9 to TRBJ1-5; D gene unclear. The CDR3 is made up of 12 amino acids. Per the germline V gene, CDR1 is SEHNR and CDR2 is FQNEAQ (reference sequence). V dropped 0 bases and J dropped 6 bases, with 3 bases sitting between them. This chain's CDR3 is CASSLASQPQHF. CDR3 nucleotide sequence: TGTGCCAGCAGCTTAGCGAGTCAGCCCCAGCATTTT.

This sequence joins TRBV28 and TRBJ2-5; a possible D gene is TRBD1 (6 bases). V was pared by 6 bases and J by 5 bases, with 19 bases between. The V gene's germline CDR1 is MDHEN and CDR2 SYDVKM. The CDR3 totals 15 residues. In DNA, the CDR3 is TGTGCCAGCAGCGCGACAGGTTGGAGAGGCGAGACCCAGTACTTC. It codes for CASSATGWRGETQYF.

Concerning this clonotype: Given a much more abundant clone one base away, this may be a read error. This chain uses TRBV24-1 with TRBJ2-5, with a tentative D call TRBD2 (6 bases). Germline CDR1 is KGHDR and CDR2 is SFDVKD. CDR3 size: 14 residues. CDR3 sequence (DNA): TGTGCCACCAGTGATTCGGGGACTGAAGAGATCCAGTACTTC. Translation gives CATSDSGTEEIQYF.

Within the sample, this clonotype is medium-sized. The V and J genes are TRBV11-2 and TRBJ2-3; unclear D gene. Between the trimmed V and J ends, which lost 3 bases and 3 bases, there was a span of 7 bases. This CDR3 contains 13 residues. Germline loops: CDR1 SGHAT, CDR2 FQNNGV. CDR3 in amino acids: CASSFLVTDTQYF. The DNA of the CDR3 is TGTGCCAGCAGCTTTCTAGTGACAGATACGCAGTATTTT.

Concerning this clonotype itself: The junction departs from germline at one end; a sequencing error may be responsible. Written as DNA, the CDR3 is TGTACCAGAAGCCTCGGGACATACACTGAAGCTTTCTTT. It encodes CTRSLGTYTEAFF. The chain has TRBV6-6 and TRBJ1-1; a weak D match, TRBD1 (6 bases). The CDR3 sequence is 13 residues long. Germline CDR1 reads MNHNY; CDR2 reads SVGAGI (reference sequence).

Worth noting for this clonotype: One junction end disagrees with the germline gene, perhaps due to a read error. The J gene is TRBJ2-7, the V gene TRBV19; possibly TRBD1 or TRBD2 for D (5 bases each). This CDR3 spans 16 amino acids. CDR1 LNHDA and CDR2 SQIVND come from the germline V gene (reference sequence). The CDR3 here is CVSSLTGRVSSYEQYF. The DNA of the CDR3 is TGTGTCAGTAGCCTAACGGGACGCGTAAGCTCCTACGAGCAGTACTTC.

Worth noting for this clonotype: At one boundary the junction diverges from the germline segment, which might be a read error. The genes are TRBV12-3 or TRBV12-4 and TRBJ1-6, with 7 positions matching TRBD1. The length of the CDR3 is 15 residues. The CDR3 bases are TGTGCCAGCAATTCCACGACAGGGCGCAATTCATCCCTCCACTTT. It specifies CASNSTTGRNSSLHF.